The subject of this entry is one TCR beta chain. This receptor's antigen is unknown. The record has no base qualities; no much larger clone is one base away. The data were taken from a study of CD8 T cells in Susac syndrome (dated by TCRdb to 2018 to 2020). A note on the overall study: Of the Susac syndrome patients who were sequenced, eight or nine were in clinical remission while more than five had clinically active disease. At the time of blood withdrawal, Susac syndrome patients were either therapy-naive, taking corticosteroids (with some also receiving IVIg), or on IVIg alone. Whether CD8+ T cell activation and differentiation in Susac syndrome was antigen driven was tested using repertoire sequencing. The study compared CD8+ T cell repertoire clonality among over 9 healthy donors, roughly 14 Susac syndrome patients and roughly 15 multiple sclerosis patients. The investigation overall reported the following: The number of individuals in the TCR sequencing and HLA analysis was acknowledged as relatively small. Clonal expansion was observed in Susac syndrome CD8+ repertoires, with the highest expansion in CD8+ TEMRA cells and greater expansion in clinically active than in remitting patients. Roughly 15 and five Susac-specific public clones were found in the total CD8+ and CD8+ TEMRA repertoires, respectively.

RNA was extracted with the RNeasy kit and 0.5 to 1 ug was reverse transcribed using random hexamers. TCR beta CDR3 regions were amplified with the immunoSEQ multiplex PCR assay covering 54 Vbeta and 13 Jbeta segments. PCR amplification bias was corrected by using a synthetic template baseline for primer optimization and computational correction. Per the original workflow: Reads were annotated to V, D and J genes per IMGT and analyzed with immunoSEQ Analyzer, keeping only productive sequences. Clonality was computed as one minus Shannon entropy normalized by log2 of the number of productive unique sequences. For each patient and control, public and private clones were evaluated among the 100 most prevalent clones. A clone was defined as Susac-specific if it was absent from the healthy and MS cohorts, from 1052 published viral clones and from other ImmuneACCESS disease sequences. TCRdb trimmed public reads at Q25 via fastp, called clones via MiXCR and kept in-frame beta chains. Each record represents a unique CDR3 protein, reported with the most common genes and DNA among its rows. The V and J calls here are based on TCRdb, not the publication. Counted in this sample were under 200,000 distinct CDR3 sequences; 95% of them appeared once. The ten largest account for around 0.15% of the sample.

Peripheral blood CD8+ and CD4+ T cells from healthy donors, Susac syndrome patients and multiple sclerosis patients were profiled using high-throughput TCR beta sequencing. The Susac syndrome patients fulfilled recently defined diagnostic criteria for definite or probable disease. Bulk CD8+ and CD4+ T cells were purified by magnetic negative isolation, whereas CD8+ TEMRA cells were enriched by FACS. Blood was collected in EDTA tubes and processed within 24 hours, with PBMCs isolated through density gradient centrifugation. PBMCs intended for TCR sequencing were cryopreserved in liquid nitrogen and thawed later in a water bath at 37 degrees C. Purity of sorted or isolated CD4+, CD8+ and CD8+ TEMRA cells was at least 90%. Inclusive of the bounding cysteine and phenylalanine, the CDR3 is 11 residues long. Only the CDR3 DNA is retained, 33 bases long and in frame from the first base. Between the V and J ends, shortened by 1 base and 10 bases respectively, the junction contains 6 bases. Per the germline V gene, SGHDT is the CDR1 and YYEEEE is the CDR2.

The specimen sequenced was CD8+ T cells from PBMCs. This receptor was obtained from a human donor with Susac syndrome. This receptor chain uses TRBV5-6 and TRBJ2-1, with no reliable assignment of the D segment. CDR3 protein: CASSLWNEQFF. The bases are TGTGCCAGCAGCTTGTGGAACGAGCAGTTCTTC.